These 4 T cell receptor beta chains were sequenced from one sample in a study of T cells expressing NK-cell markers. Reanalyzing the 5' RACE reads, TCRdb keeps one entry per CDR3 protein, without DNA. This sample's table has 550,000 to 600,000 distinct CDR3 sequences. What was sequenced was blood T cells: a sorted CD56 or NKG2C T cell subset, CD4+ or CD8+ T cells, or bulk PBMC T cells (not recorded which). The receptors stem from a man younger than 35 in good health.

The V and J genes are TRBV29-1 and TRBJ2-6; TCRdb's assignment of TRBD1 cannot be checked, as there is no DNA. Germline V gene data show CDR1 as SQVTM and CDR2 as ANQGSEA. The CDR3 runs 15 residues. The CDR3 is CSHPLGTTGANVLTF.

CDR3 loop: CASSLGTGLTSGNTIYF. The chain recombines TRBV12-3 or TRBV12-4 with TRBJ1-3; TCRdb's assignment of TRBD1 cannot be checked, as there is no DNA. CDR3 length: 17 residues.

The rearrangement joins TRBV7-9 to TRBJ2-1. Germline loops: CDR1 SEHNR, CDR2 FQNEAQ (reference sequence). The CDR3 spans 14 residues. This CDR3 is CASSLVAAYNEQFF. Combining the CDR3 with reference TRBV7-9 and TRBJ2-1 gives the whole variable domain DTGVSQNPRHKITKRGQNVTFRCDPISEHNRLYWYRQTLGQGPEFLTYFQNEAQLEKSRLLSDRFSAERPKGSFSTLEIQRTEQGDSAMYLCASSLVAAYNEQFFGPGTRLTVL.

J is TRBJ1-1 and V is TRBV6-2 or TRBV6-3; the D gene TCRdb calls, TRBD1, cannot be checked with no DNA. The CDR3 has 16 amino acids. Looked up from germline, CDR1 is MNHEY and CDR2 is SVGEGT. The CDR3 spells CASTNPLTSMNTEAFF.